Sequencing of this TCR beta chain was carried out in a study of CD8 T cells in Susac syndrome (dated by TCRdb to the late 2010s). About the investigation overall: Of the Susac syndrome patients who were sequenced, over five had clinically active disease and eight were in clinical remission. Whether CD8+ T cell activation and differentiation in Susac syndrome was antigen driven was tested using repertoire sequencing. At the time of blood withdrawal, Susac syndrome patients were either therapy-naive, taking corticosteroids (with some also receiving IVIg), or on IVIg alone.

Trimming at the junction amounts to 3 bases on V and 0 bases on J, and the germline ends lie 11 bases apart. The germline V gene (reference sequence) yields LNHDA for CDR1 and SQIVND for CDR2. Its CDR3 holds 15 amino acids, cysteine through phenylalanine. Here the CDR3 DNA is all that survives: 45 bases in frame from base 1. As regards this clonotype: There is no known antigen for this receptor. Base-call qualities are not available, and no considerably larger clone is one nucleotide away.

High-throughput TCR beta sequencing profiled peripheral blood CD8+ and CD4+ T cells from healthy donors, Susac syndrome patients and multiple sclerosis patients. The Susac syndrome patients fulfilled recently defined diagnostic criteria for definite or probable disease. CD8+ TEMRA cells were enriched by FACS, while bulk CD8+ and CD4+ T cells were purified by magnetic negative isolation. Blood was collected in EDTA tubes and processed within 24 hours, with PBMCs isolated through density gradient centrifugation. PBMCs destined for TCR sequencing were cryopreserved in liquid nitrogen and later thawed in a 37 °C water bath. The sorted or isolated CD4+, CD8+ and CD8+ TEMRA cells reached a purity of at least 90%. The research as a whole found: No clonal expansion was detected in the CD4+ T cell repertoire of Susac syndrome patients. The TCR sequencing and HLA analysis was acknowledged to have included a relatively small number of individuals.

RNA was extracted using the RNeasy kit, and roughly 0.45 to 1 microgram was reverse transcribed with random hexamers. TCR beta CDR3 regions were amplified with the immunoSEQ multiplex PCR assay covering 54 Vbeta and 13 Jbeta segments. PCR amplification bias was corrected by using a synthetic template baseline for primer optimization and computational correction. In the source study's methods: Reads were annotated to V, D and J genes according to IMGT and were analyzed with immunoSEQ Analyzer, with only productive sequences retained. Clonality was computed as one minus Shannon entropy normalized by log2 of the number of productive unique sequences. For each patient and control, public and private clones were evaluated within the 100 most prevalent clones. Susac-specific clones were defined as absent from healthy and MS cohorts, about 1,100 published viral clones and other ImmuneACCESS disease sequences. TCRdb trimmed public reads at Q25 via fastp, called clones via MiXCR and kept in-frame beta chains. Under each unique CDR3 protein, matching rows form one entry showing the most common genes and DNA. These V and J calls rely on TCRdb rather than the paper's analysis. This sample holds under 200,000 distinct CDR3 sequences; roughly nine tenths were observed only once. The ten largest make up 0.087% of the sample.

Recombination connected TRBV19 to TRBJ1-1; no D gene call is confident. The clonotype comes from a human donor with Susac syndrome. The sequenced material came from CD4+ T cells from PBMCs. The CDR3 protein sequence reads: CASSIIGELNTEAFF. The nucleotides are TGTGCCAGTAGTATCATCGGGGAGTTGAACACTGAAGCTTTCTTT.